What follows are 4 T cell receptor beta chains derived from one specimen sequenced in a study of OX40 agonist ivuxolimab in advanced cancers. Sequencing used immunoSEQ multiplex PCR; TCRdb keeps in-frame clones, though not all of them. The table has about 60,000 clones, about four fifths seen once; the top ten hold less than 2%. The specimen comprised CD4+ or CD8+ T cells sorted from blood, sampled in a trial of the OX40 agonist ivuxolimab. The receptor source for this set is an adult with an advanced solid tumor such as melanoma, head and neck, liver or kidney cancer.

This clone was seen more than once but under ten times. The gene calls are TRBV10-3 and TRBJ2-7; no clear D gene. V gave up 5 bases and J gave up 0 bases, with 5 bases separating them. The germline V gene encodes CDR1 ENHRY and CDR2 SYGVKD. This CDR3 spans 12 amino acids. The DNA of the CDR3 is TGTGCCATCAGTCCTAGCTCCTACGAGCAGTACTTC. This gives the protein CAISPSSYEQYF.

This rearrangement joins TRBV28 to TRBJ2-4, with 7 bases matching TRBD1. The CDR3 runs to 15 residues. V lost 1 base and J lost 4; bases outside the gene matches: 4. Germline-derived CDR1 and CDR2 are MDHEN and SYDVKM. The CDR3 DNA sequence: TGTGCCAGCAGTTTATCTGAGACAGGGAAAAACATTCAGTACTTC. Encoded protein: CASSLSETGKNIQYF. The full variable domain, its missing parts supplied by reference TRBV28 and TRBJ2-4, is DVKVTQSSRYLVKRTGEKVFLECVQDMDHENMFWYRQDPGLGLRLIYFSYDVKMKEKGDIPEGYSVSREKKERFSLILESASTNQTSMYLCASSLSETGKNIQYFGAGTRLSVL.

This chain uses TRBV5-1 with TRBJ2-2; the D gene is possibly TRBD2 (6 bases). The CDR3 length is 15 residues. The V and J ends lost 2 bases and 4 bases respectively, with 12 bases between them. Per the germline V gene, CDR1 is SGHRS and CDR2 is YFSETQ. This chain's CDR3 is CASSFGGPGTGELFF. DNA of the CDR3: TGCGCCAGCAGCTTTGGAGGGCCCGGCACCGGGGAGCTGTTTTTT.

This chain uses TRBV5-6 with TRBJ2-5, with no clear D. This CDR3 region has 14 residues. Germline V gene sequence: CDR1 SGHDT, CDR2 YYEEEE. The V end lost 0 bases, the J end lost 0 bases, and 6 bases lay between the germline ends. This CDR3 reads CASSLGVYQETQYF. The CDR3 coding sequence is TGTGCCAGCAGCTTGGGAGTATACCAAGAGACCCAGTACTTC.